This is a list of T cell receptor beta chains from one sample in a study of control samples from healthy donors and cancer patients. TCRdb's copy holds only in-frame clones and misses some; the assay was immunoSEQ multiplex PCR. The table lists approximately 130,000 clones, around nine tenths of them singletons. The sequenced sample consisted of blood. These receptors were obtained from a man aged 25 to 45 in good health. Both conserved end residues are part of each CDR3. Each record gives: CDR3 protein, CDR3 DNA, D gene, J gene, CDR3 length, V gene, clone size. D genes are given only for firm matches. Part of the rows lack a size; the others show once, few, many or a class for expanded clones.

CDR3aa: CASTHRDRVRDTQYF
CDR3nt: TGTGCCAGCACCCACCGGGACAGGGTTAGGGATACGCAGTATTTT
d_gene: TRBD1
j_gene: TRBJ2-3
len: 15
v_gene: TRBV2
abundance: -

CDR3aa: CSAMTGEYQPQHF
CDR3nt: TGCAGCGCAATGACAGGGGAATATCAGCCCCAGCATTTT
d_gene: TRBD1
j_gene: TRBJ1-5
len: 13
v_gene: TRBV29-1
abundance: -

CDR3aa: CASSKNPLTGINSPLHF
CDR3nt: TGTGCCAGCAGCAAAAACCCCCTGACAGGGATCAATTCACCCCTCCACTTT
d_gene: TRBD1
j_gene: TRBJ1-6
len: 17
v_gene: TRBV7-2
abundance: -

CDR3aa: CASSQDQGYGYTF
CDR3nt: TGTGCCAGCAGCCAAGATCAGGGCTATGGCTACACCTTC
d_gene: -
j_gene: TRBJ1-2
len: 13
v_gene: TRBV3-1/TRBV3-2
abundance: -

CDR3aa: CASSQGGRYGYTF
CDR3nt: TGTGCCAGCAGCCAAGGGGGGAGGTATGGCTACACCTTC
d_gene: -
j_gene: TRBJ1-2
len: 13
v_gene: TRBV3-1/TRBV3-2
abundance: -

CDR3aa: CSAQDRGEAFF
CDR3nt: TGCAGTGCCCAAGACAGGGGCGAAGCTTTCTTT
d_gene: TRBD1
j_gene: TRBJ1-1
len: 11
v_gene: TRBV20-1
abundance: -

CDR3aa: CAISVSGENSPLHF
CDR3nt: TGTGCCATCAGTGTATCGGGGGAAAATTCACCCCTCCACTTT
d_gene: -
j_gene: TRBJ1-6
len: 14
v_gene: TRBV10-3
abundance: few

CDR3aa: CASSPSGAGNTIYF
CDR3nt: TGTGCCAGCAGTCCCTCGGGGGCTGGAAACACCATATATTTT
d_gene: -
j_gene: TRBJ1-3
len: 14
v_gene: TRBV27
abundance: -

CDR3aa: CASKIAGGYGYTF
CDR3nt: TGTGCCAGCAAGATAGCAGGAGGCTATGGCTACACCTTC
d_gene: -
j_gene: TRBJ1-2
len: 13
v_gene: TRBV7-2
abundance: -

CDR3aa: CASSRTGLEGTEAFF
CDR3nt: TGCGCCAGCAGCAGGACAGGTCTCGAGGGGACTGAAGCTTTCTTT
d_gene: TRBD1
j_gene: TRBJ1-1
len: 15
v_gene: TRBV5-1
abundance: once

CDR3aa: CASSLPGGTYNSPLHF
CDR3nt: TGTGCCAGCAGCCTTCCGGGGGGAACCTATAATTCACCCCTCCACTTT
d_gene: -
j_gene: TRBJ1-6
len: 16
v_gene: TRBV7-2
abundance: -

CDR3aa: CASSDSVGTEAFF
CDR3nt: TGTGCCAGCAGTGACTCAGTAGGCACTGAAGCTTTCTTT
d_gene: -
j_gene: TRBJ1-1
len: 13
v_gene: TRBV6-4
abundance: -

CDR3aa: CASSQEGASNQPQHF
CDR3nt: TGTGCCAGCAGCCAAGAGGGGGCAAGCAATCAGCCCCAGCATTTT
d_gene: -
j_gene: TRBJ1-5
len: 15
v_gene: TRBV3-1/TRBV3-2
abundance: -

CDR3aa: CASSLEGQGQPQHF
CDR3nt: TGTGCCAGCAGCTTAGAGGGACAGGGACAGCCCCAGCATTTT
d_gene: TRBD1
j_gene: TRBJ1-5
len: 14
v_gene: TRBV11-1
abundance: -

CDR3aa: CASSPGHLSQETQYF
CDR3nt: TGTGCCAGCTCACCGGGACACCTTAGCCAAGAGACCCAGTACTTC
d_gene: -
j_gene: TRBJ2-5
len: 15
v_gene: TRBV18
abundance: once

CDR3aa: CASSLSGQPQHF
CDR3nt: TGCGCCAGCAGCTTGAGTGGGCAGCCCCAGCATTTT
d_gene: -
j_gene: TRBJ1-5
len: 12
v_gene: TRBV5-1
abundance: few

CDR3aa: CASSLGPLNEKLFF
CDR3nt: TGTGCCAGCAGCTTGGGACCCCTTAATGAAAAACTGTTTTTT
d_gene: -
j_gene: TRBJ1-4
len: 14
v_gene: TRBV5-8
abundance: -

CDR3aa: CASSSQVLSGNTIYF
CDR3nt: TGTGCCAGCAGTTCACAGGTCCTCTCTGGAAACACCATATATTTT
d_gene: -
j_gene: TRBJ1-3
len: 15
v_gene: TRBV28
abundance: -

CDR3aa: CAWSGNTIYF
CDR3nt: TGTGCCTGGAGTGGAAACACCATATATTTT
d_gene: -
j_gene: TRBJ1-3
len: 10
v_gene: TRBV30
abundance: once

CDR3aa: CASSWVTGAAKNIQYF
CDR3nt: TGTGCCAGCAGCTGGGTTACAGGGGCAGCCAAAAACATTCAGTACTTC
d_gene: TRBD1
j_gene: TRBJ2-4
len: 16
v_gene: TRBV5-5
abundance: -

CDR3aa: CASSQEVRNYGYTF
CDR3nt: TGTGCCAGCAGCCAAGAAGTACGAAACTATGGCTACACCTTC
d_gene: -
j_gene: TRBJ1-2
len: 14
v_gene: TRBV4-2
abundance: -

CDR3aa: CASSLYQGAGETQYF
CDR3nt: TGTGCCAGCAGCTTGTACCAGGGGGCTGGAGAGACCCAGTACTTC
d_gene: TRBD1
j_gene: TRBJ2-5
len: 15
v_gene: TRBV5-6
abundance: once

CDR3aa: CATSRERTGTGNTIYF
CDR3nt: TGTGCCACCAGCAGAGAGCGTACAGGGACTGGAAACACCATATATTTT
d_gene: -
j_gene: TRBJ1-3
len: 16
v_gene: TRBV15
abundance: -

CDR3aa: CASSSGGAGDPDTQYF
CDR3nt: TGCGCCAGCAGTTCCGGGGGAGCGGGGGACCCAGATACGCAGTATTTT
d_gene: TRBD2
j_gene: TRBJ2-3
len: 16
v_gene: TRBV10-1
abundance: once

CDR3aa: CAISESGGYTEAFF
CDR3nt: TGTGCCATCAGTGAGTCGGGGGGATACACTGAAGCTTTCTTT
d_gene: -
j_gene: TRBJ1-1
len: 14
v_gene: TRBV10-3
abundance: -

CDR3aa: CATSDAGLRETQYF
CDR3nt: TGTGCCACCAGTGATGCGGGACTCCGGGAGACCCAGTACTTC
d_gene: -
j_gene: TRBJ2-5
len: 14
v_gene: TRBV24-1
abundance: -

CDR3aa: CAWTDSTDTQYF
CDR3nt: TGTGCCTGGACGGACAGCACAGATACGCAGTATTTT
d_gene: -
j_gene: TRBJ2-3
len: 12
v_gene: TRBV30
abundance: once

CDR3aa: CATTPGTSRHYNEQFF
CDR3nt: TGTGCCACCACTCCTGGGACTAGCCGACACTACAATGAGCAGTTCTTC
d_gene: TRBD2
j_gene: TRBJ2-1
len: 16
v_gene: TRBV11-2
abundance: -

CDR3aa: CAWTGLGTEAFF
CDR3nt: TGTGCCTGGACAGGGCTCGGGACTGAAGCTTTCTTT
d_gene: -
j_gene: TRBJ1-1
len: 12
v_gene: TRBV30
abundance: -

CDR3aa: CASSVGGRVGEQFF
CDR3nt: TGTGCCAGCAGCGTAGGAGGCAGGGTGGGCGAGCAGTTCTTC
d_gene: -
j_gene: TRBJ2-1
len: 14
v_gene: TRBV9
abundance: -

CDR3aa: CASSLRPRADTQYF
CDR3nt: TGTGCCAGCAGCTTACGCCCCAGGGCAGATACGCAGTATTTT
d_gene: -
j_gene: TRBJ2-3
len: 14
v_gene: TRBV7-2
abundance: -

CDR3aa: CASSLGRGGYYGYTF
CDR3nt: TGTGCCAGCAGCTTAGGAAGAGGGGGTTATTATGGCTACACCTTC
d_gene: -
j_gene: TRBJ1-2
len: 15
v_gene: TRBV7-8
abundance: -

CDR3aa: CASSQGSGGRETQYF
CDR3nt: TGTGCCAGCAGCCAAGGGAGCGGGGGGCGTGAGACCCAGTACTTC
d_gene: TRBD2
j_gene: TRBJ2-5
len: 15
v_gene: TRBV4-2
abundance: -

CDR3aa: CASSSPPGPLHF
CDR3nt: TGTGCCAGCAGTTCGCCCCCGGGACCCCTCCACTTT
d_gene: -
j_gene: TRBJ1-6
len: 12
v_gene: TRBV27
abundance: -

CDR3aa: CASSLTSESTDTQYF
CDR3nt: TGTGCCAGCAGTCTTACTAGCGAAAGCACAGATACGCAGTATTTT
d_gene: TRBD2
j_gene: TRBJ2-3
len: 15
v_gene: TRBV6-4
abundance: once

CDR3aa: CASSPRGDTQYF
CDR3nt: TGTGCCAGCAGCCCAAGAGGGGATACGCAGTATTTT
d_gene: -
j_gene: TRBJ2-3
len: 12
v_gene: TRBV9
abundance: -

CDR3aa: CASSSELLGTEAFF
CDR3nt: TGTGCCAGCAGCTCGGAACTCCTTGGGACTGAAGCTTTCTTT
d_gene: -
j_gene: TRBJ1-1
len: 14
v_gene: TRBV11-1
abundance: few

CDR3aa: CASSLDTYYGYTF
CDR3nt: TGTGCCAGCAGCTTGGACACCTACTATGGCTACACCTTC
d_gene: -
j_gene: TRBJ1-2
len: 13
v_gene: TRBV5-5
abundance: -

CDR3aa: CSVEFRTGHYGYTF
CDR3nt: TGCAGCGTTGAATTTCGGACGGGACACTATGGCTACACCTTC
d_gene: -
j_gene: TRBJ1-2
len: 14
v_gene: TRBV29-1
abundance: -

CDR3aa: CASSLERGQGAVYSYEQYF
CDR3nt: TGTGCCAGCAGCTTAGAAAGGGGGCAGGGGGCAGTTTATTCCTACGAGCAGTACTTC
d_gene: TRBD1
j_gene: TRBJ2-7
len: 19
v_gene: TRBV11-2
abundance: -

CDR3aa: CASSRDRGSGEQYF
CDR3nt: TGTGCCAGCAGCAGGGACAGGGGCTCGGGGGAGCAGTACTTC
d_gene: TRBD1
j_gene: TRBJ2-7
len: 14
v_gene: TRBV27
abundance: -

CDR3aa: CASSIGPGSYEQYF
CDR3nt: TGTGCCAGTAGTATAGGCCCGGGATCCTACGAGCAGTACTTC
d_gene: -
j_gene: TRBJ2-7
len: 14
v_gene: TRBV19
abundance: -

CDR3aa: CATSQGSGELFF
CDR3nt: TGTGCCACCAGTCAAGGGTCCGGGGAGCTGTTTTTT
d_gene: -
j_gene: TRBJ2-2
len: 12
v_gene: TRBV24-1
abundance: -

CDR3aa: CASSLPGRFTDTQYF
CDR3nt: TGTGCCAGCAGCCTGCCAGGGAGATTCACAGATACGCAGTATTTT
d_gene: -
j_gene: TRBJ2-3
len: 15
v_gene: TRBV11-3
abundance: -

CDR3aa: CASSPPGGNSGNTIYF
CDR3nt: TGTGCCAGCTCGCCACCGGGGGGTAACTCTGGAAACACCATATATTTT
d_gene: -
j_gene: TRBJ1-3
len: 16
v_gene: TRBV18
abundance: once

CDR3aa: CASSQLPGQGLSNQPQHF
CDR3nt: TGCGCCAGCAGCCAACTCCCGGGCCAAGGACTAAGCAATCAGCCCCAGCATTTT
d_gene: -
j_gene: TRBJ1-5
len: 18
v_gene: TRBV4-1
abundance: many

CDR3aa: CASSLIGQGEETQYF
CDR3nt: TGTGCCAGCAGCTTAATAGGGCAGGGGGAAGAGACCCAGTACTTC
d_gene: TRBD1
j_gene: TRBJ2-5
len: 15
v_gene: TRBV7-9
abundance: -

CDR3aa: CSVEGWESSYNEQFF
CDR3nt: TGCAGCGTTGAAGGTTGGGAGTCCTCCTACAATGAGCAGTTCTTC
d_gene: -
j_gene: TRBJ2-1
len: 15
v_gene: TRBV29-1
abundance: -

CDR3aa: CASSRTGQEPQHF
CDR3nt: TGCGCCAGCAGTCGGACAGGGCAAGAGCCCCAGCATTTT
d_gene: TRBD1
j_gene: TRBJ1-5
len: 13
v_gene: TRBV5-1
abundance: -

CDR3aa: CSVDRGTEAFF
CDR3nt: TGCAGCGTTGACAGGGGCACTGAAGCTTTCTTT
d_gene: -
j_gene: TRBJ1-1
len: 11
v_gene: TRBV29-1
abundance: many

CDR3aa: CASSYSDEAFF
CDR3nt: TGTGCCAGCAGTTACTCGGACGAAGCTTTCTTT
d_gene: -
j_gene: TRBJ1-1
len: 11
v_gene: TRBV6-5
abundance: -

CDR3aa: CASSLSGNQPQHF
CDR3nt: TGTGCCAGCAGTTTGAGTGGGAATCAGCCCCAGCATTTT
d_gene: -
j_gene: TRBJ1-5
len: 13
v_gene: TRBV6-5
abundance: -